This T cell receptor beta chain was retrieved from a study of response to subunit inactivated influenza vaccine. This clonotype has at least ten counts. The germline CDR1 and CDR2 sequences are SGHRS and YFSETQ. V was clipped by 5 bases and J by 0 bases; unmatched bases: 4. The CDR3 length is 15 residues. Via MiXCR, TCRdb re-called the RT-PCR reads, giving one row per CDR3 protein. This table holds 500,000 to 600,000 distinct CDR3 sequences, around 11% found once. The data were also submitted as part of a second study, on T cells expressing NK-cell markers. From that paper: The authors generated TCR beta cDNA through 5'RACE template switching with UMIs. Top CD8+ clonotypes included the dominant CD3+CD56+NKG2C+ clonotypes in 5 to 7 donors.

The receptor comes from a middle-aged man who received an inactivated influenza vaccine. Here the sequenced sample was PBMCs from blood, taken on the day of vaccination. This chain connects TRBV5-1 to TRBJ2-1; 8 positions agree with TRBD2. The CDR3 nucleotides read TGCGCCAGCAGTCCCCTAGCGGGCTCCTACAATGAGCAGTTCTTC. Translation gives CASSPLAGSYNEQFF.